The present T cell receptor beta chain was sequenced within a study of shared T cell receptors in the human thymus. With V trimmed by 6 bases and J by 5 bases, 9 bases remained unmatched. The length of the CDR3 is 14 residues. CDR1 is MDHEN and CDR2 is SYDVKM in the germline V gene. Clones were sequenced by immunoSEQ multiplex PCR, and TCRdb holds only the in-frame ones, with some missing. The sample records roughly 700,000 clones, around 89% being singletons. This sample also appeared in a second study, on human thymus T cells.

Sequencing was carried out using thymocytes. The chain joins TRBV28 to TRBJ2-7, with 8 bases that match TRBD1. The clonotype was recovered from a boy under two years old with a congenital heart defect. The CDR3 loop reads CASRRTGWLNEQYF. The CDR3 region has the DNA TGTGCCAGCAGGCGGACAGGGTGGTTAAACGAGCAGTACTTC.